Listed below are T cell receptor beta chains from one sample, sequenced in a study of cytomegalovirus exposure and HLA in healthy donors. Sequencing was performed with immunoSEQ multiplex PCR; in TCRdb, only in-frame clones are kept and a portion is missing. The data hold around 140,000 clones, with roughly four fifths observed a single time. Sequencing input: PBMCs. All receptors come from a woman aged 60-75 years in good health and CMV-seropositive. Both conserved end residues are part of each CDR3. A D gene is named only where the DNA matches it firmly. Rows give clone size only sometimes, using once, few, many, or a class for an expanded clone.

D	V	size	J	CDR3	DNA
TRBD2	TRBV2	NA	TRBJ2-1	CASPPGTSTDNEQFF	TGTGCCAGCCCTCCCGGGACTAGTACAGACAATGAGCAGTTCTTC
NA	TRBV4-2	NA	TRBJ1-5	CASSHSRGQPQHF	TGTGCCAGCAGCCATTCCAGGGGACAGCCCCAGCATTTT
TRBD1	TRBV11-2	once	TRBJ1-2	CASSLSTGGYYGYTF	TGTGCCAGCAGCCTCTCGACAGGGGGCTACTATGGCTACACCTTC
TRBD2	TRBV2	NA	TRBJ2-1	CASSLAGGRDEQFF	TGTGCCAGCAGCCTAGCGGGAGGGCGCGATGAGCAGTTCTTC
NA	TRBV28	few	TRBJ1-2	CASSLTQGEWGYTF	TGTGCCAGCAGTTTAACACAGGGAGAGTGGGGCTACACCTTC
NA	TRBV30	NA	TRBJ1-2	CAWSVPQLGPDYGYTF	TGTGCCTGGAGTGTACCCCAGCTAGGTCCGGACTATGGCTACACCTTC
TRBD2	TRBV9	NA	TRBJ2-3	CASSSGAGMGQYF	TGTGCCAGCAGCTCCGGAGCGGGAATGGGGCAGTATTTT
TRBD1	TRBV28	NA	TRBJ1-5	CASSPGGPSNQPQHF	TGTGCCAGCAGTCCAGGGGGCCCTAGCAATCAGCCCCAGCATTTT
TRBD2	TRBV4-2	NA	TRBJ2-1	CASSQDVSTSSSNEQFF	TGTGCCAGCAGCCAAGACGTTTCGACTAGCTCTAGCAATGAGCAGTTCTTC
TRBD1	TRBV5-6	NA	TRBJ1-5	CASSLQGSIGIQPQHF	TGTGCCAGCAGCTTACAGGGGAGTATCGGAATTCAGCCCCAGCATTTT
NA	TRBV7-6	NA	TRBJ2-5	CASSLAGGSGETQYF	TGTGCCAGCAGCTTAGCGGGAGGCTCCGGAGAGACCCAGTACTTC
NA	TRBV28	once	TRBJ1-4	CASASFGRDYEKLFF	TGTGCCAGCGCGTCATTCGGGAGGGATTATGAAAAACTGTTTTTT
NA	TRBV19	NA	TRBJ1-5	CASLGGEAQPQHF	TGTGCCAGCCTTGGGGGGGAGGCTCAGCCCCAGCATTTT
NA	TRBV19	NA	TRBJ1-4	CASRDLQGSTNEKLFF	TGTGCCAGCCGCGATCTCCAGGGTTCAACTAATGAAAAACTGTTTTTT
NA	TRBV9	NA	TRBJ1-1	CASSVGAGERTEAFF	TGTGCCAGCAGCGTAGGGGCAGGGGAAAGGACTGAAGCTTTCTTT
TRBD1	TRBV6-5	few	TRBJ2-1	CASRDRSLYNEQFF	TGTGCCAGCAGGGACAGGAGCCTATACAATGAGCAGTTCTTC
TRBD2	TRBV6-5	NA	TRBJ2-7	CASSYGLAAYEQYF	TGTGCCAGCAGTTACGGACTAGCGGCTTACGAGCAGTACTTC
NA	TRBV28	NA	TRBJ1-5	CASQVGGEGRPQHF	TGTGCCAGCCAAGTTGGGGGGGAAGGTCGGCCCCAGCATTTT
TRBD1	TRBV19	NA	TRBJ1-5	CASKTGGHNQPQHF	TGTGCCAGTAAGACAGGGGGGCACAATCAGCCCCAGCATTTT
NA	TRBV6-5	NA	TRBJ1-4	CASSYDRRNEKLFF	TGTGCCAGCAGTTACGACAGGCGTAATGAAAAACTGTTTTTT
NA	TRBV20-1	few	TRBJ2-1	CSAIHYNEQFF	TGCAGTGCTATTCATTACAATGAGCAGTTCTTC
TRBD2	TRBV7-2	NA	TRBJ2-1	CASSSPTSGRAEHNEQFF	TGTGCCAGCAGCTCCCCGACTAGCGGGAGGGCCGAGCACAATGAGCAGTTCTTC
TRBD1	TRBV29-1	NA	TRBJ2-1	CSVGDSNEQFF	TGCAGCGTTGGGGACAGCAATGAGCAGTTCTTC
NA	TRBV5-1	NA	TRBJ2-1	CASSSTVLSYNERFF	TGCGCCAGCAGCTCGACAGTCCTCTCTTACAATGAGCGGTTCTTC
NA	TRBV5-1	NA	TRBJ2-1	CASSLGQGQYNEQFF	TGCGCCAGCAGCTTAGGCCAGGGACAATACAATGAGCAGTTCTTC
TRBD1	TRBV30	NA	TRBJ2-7	CAWSRGNEQYF	TGTGCCTGGAGCAGGGGGAACGAGCAGTACTTC
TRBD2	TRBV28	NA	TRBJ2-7	CASSFRTSTYEQYF	TGTGCCAGCAGTTTCAGGACTAGCACCTACGAGCAGTACTTC
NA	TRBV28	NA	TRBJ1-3	CASSSVAGTGGSGNTIYF	TGTGCCAGCAGTTCAGTGGCCGGGACTGGGGGCTCTGGAAACACCATATATTTT
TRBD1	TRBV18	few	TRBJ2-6	CASSHSTGTGANVLTF	TGTGCCAGCTCACATTCGACAGGGACTGGGGCCAACGTCCTGACTTTC